A single sample is the source of the 31 T cell receptor beta chains below, sequenced in a study of T cell repertoires in cytomegalovirus infection (dated by TCRdb to between 2019 and 2020). TCRdb lists the instrument as Illumina HiSeq 1500. In-frame beta chains were kept once TCRdb had trimmed the public reads at Q25 with fastp and called clones with MiXCR. Identical CDR3 protein sequences are pooled into one entry, listed with their most common genes and DNA. Counted in this sample were 200,000 to 300,000 distinct CDR3 sequences; around 6.4% of them appeared once. Roughly 6% of the sample is in the top ten clones. Sequences were obtained from PBMCs. These receptors came from a human donor in good health (CMV status not recorded). Some clones in this sample may be carry-over from other donors' samples.

This clonotype has ten or more counts. The CDR3 loop is CASSYFPPPGTQVDTEAFF. As DNA, the CDR3 is TGTGCCAGCAGTTACTTCCCGCCCCCCGGGACACAGGTGGACACTGAAGCTTTCTTT. This rearrangement joins TRBV6-2 or TRBV6-3 to TRBJ1-1; perhaps TRBD1 as D (6 bases). Germline CDR1 and CDR2: MNHEY and SVGEGT. This CDR3 has 19 residues. Trimming took 1 base from V and 3 from J, leaving 24 bases between them.

The genes are TRBV10-3 and TRBJ2-7, with D perhaps given as TRBD1 or TRBD2 (7 bases each). Germline CDR1 is ENHRY and CDR2 is SYGVKD. The CDR3 runs to 14 residues. The V gene lost 5 bases and the J gene lost 4 bases, with 15 bases spanning the gap. CDR3 nucleotide sequence: TGTGCCATCAGTCTACAGCAGGGGGGGTACGAGCAGTACTTC. It specifies CAISLQQGGYEQYF.

There are many counts of this clonotype. The chain is built from TRBV7-2 and TRBJ1-2; possible D gene TRBD1, 5 bases. V was trimmed by 5 bases and J by 1 base, leaving 11 bases between them. The CDR3 runs to 14 residues. Germline V CDR1 and CDR2: SGHTA, FQGNSA. CDR3 sequence (DNA): TGTGCCAGCAGCAAAACGGGGCTTAACTATGGCTACACCTTC. Protein product: CASSKTGLNYGYTF. Looking up the rest from reference TRBV7-2 and TRBJ1-2 gives the full variable domain: GAGVSQSPSNKVTEKGKDVELRCDPISGHTALYWYRQSLGQGLEFLIYFQGNSAPDKSGLPSDRFSAERTGGSVSTLTIQRTQQEDSAVYLCASSKTGLNYGYTFGSGTRLTVV.

This clonotype was detected ten times or more. The chain recombines TRBV7-6 with TRBJ2-7; TRBD1 matches 8 bases. Germline V CDR1 and CDR2: SGHVS, FNYEAQ. V was clipped by 5 bases and J by 1 base; unmatched bases: 7. The CDR3 runs to 15 residues. CDR3 sequence: CASSTVQGVSYEQYF. The CDR3 DNA is TGTGCCAGCAGCACCGTACAGGGGGTATCCTACGAGCAGTACTTC.

This clonotype was counted many times. The rearrangement uses TRBV30 and TRBJ1-2; no definite D call. V was clipped by 2 bases and J by 6 bases, with 13 bases between them. The CDR3 is 13 residues long. CDR1 and CDR2 from the germline V gene are GTSNPN and SVGIG (reference sequence). CDR3 DNA sequence: TGTGCCTGGAGTCGGGCCGTCGAGGATGGCTACACCTTC. It translates to CAWSRAVEDGYTF.

This sequence joins TRBV20-1 and TRBJ1-1; no reliable D call. Trimming removed 1 base at V and 0 bases at J, with 6 bases between. The germline V gene has CDR1 DFQATT and CDR2 SNEGSKA (reference sequence). The CDR3 loop spans 13 amino acids. The CDR3: CSARAPVNTEAFF. Written as DNA, the CDR3 is TGCAGTGCTAGAGCCCCGGTGAACACTGAAGCTTTCTTT.

This clonotype occurred many times. The chain combines TRBV7-2 with TRBJ2-7, with D unresolved. With 3 bases removed from V and 2 bases from J, the gap between germline ends came to 14 bases. Germline V gene lookup returns CDR1 SGHTA and CDR2 FQGNSA. This CDR3 spans 15 amino acids. DNA of the CDR3: TGTGCCAGCAGCTTTACAACGGGTCTGACCTACGAGCAGTACTTC. Amino acids: CASSFTTGLTYEQYF.

Comment on this clonotype: The junction differs from germline at one of its ends, possibly a read error. The chain recombines TRBV6-5 with TRBJ2-5; 9 nucleotides align to TRBD2. This CDR3 is built from 15 residues. The V gene's germline CDR1 is MNHEY and CDR2 SVGAGI. CDR3 region: CASSFASGNHETQYF. Written as DNA, the CDR3 is TGTGCCAGCAGTTTCGCTAGCGGGAACCATGAGACCCAGTACTTC.

This clonotype was found a few times. V and J are TRBV6-2 or TRBV6-3 and TRBJ2-7; a possible D gene is TRBD1 (5 bases). Germline values: CDR1 MNHEY, CDR2 SVGEGT. There are 13 residues in the CDR3. V was pared by 8 bases and J by 1 base, with 12 bases between. CDR3 region: CASGETASYEQYF. The CDR3 DNA reads as TGTGCCAGCGGCGAGACAGCGTCCTACGAGCAGTACTTC.

This clonotype was observed at least ten times. The CDR3 region is CASRNRQGWSYEQYF. CDR3 nucleotides: TGTGCCAGCAGAAACAGACAGGGATGGTCCTACGAGCAGTACTTC. The chain couples TRBV6-2 or TRBV6-3 to TRBJ2-7; 7 nucleotides agree with TRBD1. V shed 6 bases and J 1 base; nucleotides not matched to a gene: 9. Germline V CDR1 and CDR2: MNHEY, SVGEGT. This CDR3 comprises 15 residues.

This chain uses TRBV12-3 or TRBV12-4 with TRBJ2-1; no reliable D call. CDR3 length equals 12 residues. Trimming took off 4 bases at V and 10 bases at J, with 11 bases between the two ends. The CDR3 reads CASSSPAKEQFF. The CDR3 bases are TGTGCCAGCAGTTCTCCCGCGAAGGAGCAGTTCTTC.

This clonotype was seen a handful of times. The chain links TRBV19 to TRBJ2-2; 9 bases are shared with TRBD1. The V segment lost 5 bases and the J segment 6 bases; nucleotides outside the gene matches: 4. CDR1 is LNHDA, CDR2 SQIVND, per germline (reference sequence). The CDR3 consists of 14 residues. The CDR3 is CASSPGQGPGELFF. CDR3 DNA: TGTGCCAGTAGTCCGGGACAGGGCCCCGGGGAGCTGTTTTTT.

This clonotype was recorded many times. The V and J genes are TRBV7-9 and TRBJ1-1; no definite D call. This CDR3 is 12 amino acids long. V lost 4 bases and J 10 bases, leaving 13 bases between the germline ends. Germline CDR1 reads SEHNR; CDR2 reads FQNEAQ (reference sequence). CDR3 in amino acids: CASSSGPMGAFF. The CDR3, as DNA: TGTGCCAGCAGCTCTGGGCCCATGGGAGCTTTCTTT.

The sample holds many counts of this clonotype. This chain joins TRBV5-5 and TRBJ1-2, with D unclear. CDR3 size: 13 residues. V lost 1 base to trimming and J lost 7 bases, with 11 bases between them. Germline V gene lookup returns CDR1 SGHKS and CDR2 YYEKEE (reference sequence). In DNA form, the CDR3 reads TGTGCCAGCAGCTTGCCGGACCGGCCTGGCTACACCTTC. It yields the protein CASSLPDRPGYTF.

This clonotype was detected many times. This chain joins TRBV7-2 and TRBJ2-3; a possible D gene is TRBD2 (5 bases). The CDR3 runs to 14 residues. The germline CDR1 and CDR2 sequences are SGHTA and FQGNSA. Trimming took 5 bases from V and 5 from J, leaving 14 bases between them. The CDR3 loop reads CASSAYPGRDTQYF. The DNA of the CDR3 is TGTGCCAGCAGCGCGTACCCGGGAAGAGATACGCAGTATTTT.

This clonotype showed up many times. The CDR3 DNA reads as TGTGCCAGCAGCTTTAGGCACCGCCCTGAGCAGTTCTTC. Encoded protein: CASSFRHRPEQFF. The rearrangement links TRBV7-2 to TRBJ2-1; D call uncertain. This CDR3 is 13 amino acids long. V was pared by 3 bases and J by 9 bases, with 12 bases between. Germline V CDR1 and CDR2: SGHTA, FQGNSA.

This clonotype showed up many times. The V and J genes are TRBV5-1 and TRBJ2-1; perhaps TRBD1 as D (6 bases). This CDR3 comprises 15 residues. The germline V gene encodes CDR1 SGHRS and CDR2 YFSETQ. V lost 4 bases and J lost 4, with 15 bases in between. This CDR3 is CASSPVNRVYNEQFF. CDR3 nucleotide sequence: TGCGCCAGCAGCCCTGTCAACAGGGTGTACAATGAGCAGTTCTTC.

In its sample, this clonotype was seen many times. This chain uses TRBV7-9 with TRBJ1-2; 7 bases agree with TRBD1. The length of the CDR3 is 14 residues. Germline loops: CDR1 SEHNR, CDR2 FQNEAQ (reference sequence). V gave up 7 bases and J gave up 7 bases; unmatched junction bases: 12. CDR3 DNA: TGTGCCAGCACATACCGAACAGGGGACAGTGGCTACACCTTC. Its protein product is CASTYRTGDSGYTF.

This clonotype came up many times. The V gene is TRBV20-1, the J gene TRBJ2-1; D is possibly TRBD2 (6 bases). Trimming removed 2 bases from V and 5 bases from J, with 19 bases in between. The V gene's germline CDR1 is DFQATT and CDR2 SNEGSKA (reference sequence). The CDR3 extends over 16 amino acids. The CDR3 here is CSARHRDSGTNNEQFF. CDR3 nucleotides: TGCAGTGCTAGACATCGGGACTCGGGAACAAACAATGAGCAGTTCTTC.

This clonotype was found many times. The chain employs TRBV7-8 and TRBJ2-7; 11 bases are shared with TRBD1. Per germline, CDR1 SGHVS and CDR2 FQNEAQ. V was clipped by 2 bases and J by 3 bases; unmatched bases: 6. The CDR3 has 16 residues. CDR3 protein: CASSLSVGTGGYEQYF. CDR3 bases: TGTGCCAGCAGCTTATCCGTCGGGACAGGGGGCTACGAGCAGTACTTC.

The chain couples TRBV18 to TRBJ1-2, with D tentatively TRBD1 (5 bases). The V end was cut by 0 bases, the J end by 5 bases, with 16 bases between. The CDR3 loop spans 16 amino acids. Looked up from germline, CDR1 is KGHSH and CDR2 is LQKENI. CDR3 in DNA: TGTGCCAGCTCACCACCGTCGGTAGGGGCAGCGTATGGCTACACCTTC. Residues: CASSPPSVGAAYGYTF.

This clonotype has ten or more counts. The chain has TRBV20-1 and TRBJ1-5, with 8 bases identical to TRBD1. V dropped 1 base and J dropped 0; count of bases not matched to a gene: 8. CDR1 and CDR2 (germline): DFQATT, SNEGSKA (reference sequence). The CDR3 runs to 17 residues. For the CDR3, the DNA is TGCAGTGCTAGAGCCCGAATGACAGGGGCTAGCAATCAGCCCCAGCATTTT. It codes for CSARARMTGASNQPQHF.

This clonotype was seen repeatedly, ten times or more. V gene TRBV7-2 combines with J gene TRBJ1-2; no reliable D call. The CDR3 is 15 residues long. Trimming shortened V by 1 base and J by 6 bases, and 15 bases separated the two germline ends. Germline V CDR1 and CDR2: SGHTA, FQGNSA. The CDR3 region is CASSLVAAGIDGYTF. The CDR3 DNA sequence: TGTGCCAGCAGCTTAGTCGCGGCGGGGATAGATGGCTACACCTTC.

There are many counts of this clonotype. The rearrangement links TRBV29-1 to TRBJ2-5, with a possible D match to TRBD2 (6 bases). The germline gives CDR1 SQVTM, CDR2 ANQGSEA. With 6 bases removed from V and 5 bases from J, the gap between germline ends came to 13 bases. The CDR3 loop spans 12 amino acids. The CDR3 coding sequence is TGCAGCGTCACCTCGGGGGAGGAGACCCAGTACTTC. Translating it yields CSVTSGEETQYF.

The sample holds many counts of this clonotype. This sequence joins TRBV12-3 or TRBV12-4 and TRBJ2-7, with D possibly being TRBD1 or TRBD2 (5 bases each). V was cut by 5 bases and J by 2 bases, with 16 bases left in between. The CDR3 contains 15 residues. CDR3 sequence: CASSRPGRRTYEQYF. CDR3 DNA sequence: TGTGCCAGCAGTCGACCGGGACGTAGAACCTACGAGCAGTACTTC.

This clonotype was counted many times. The gene calls are TRBV27 and TRBJ1-6; 7 bases fit TRBD1. CDR1 and CDR2 (germline): MNHEY, SMNVEV (reference sequence). This CDR3 has 15 amino acids. Germline trimming cut 4 bases from V and 5 bases from J; bases unmatched to any gene: 5. The CDR3 loop reads CASSSPGTDNSPLHF. CDR3 bases: TGTGCCAGCAGTTCCCCCGGGACAGATAATTCACCCCTCCACTTT.

A remark on this clonotype: Since a much larger clone is just one base distant, this may be a read error. The chain uses TRBV7-9 and TRBJ1-1; the D is unclear. This CDR3 spans 12 amino acids. Germline V CDR1 and CDR2: SEHNR, FQNEAQ (reference sequence). The CDR3 sequence is CASGLTRAEAFF. The CDR3 bases are TGTGCCAGCGGCTTAACGAGGGCTGAAGCTTTCTTT.

In its sample, this clonotype was seen many times. The chain employs TRBV18 and TRBJ1-2, with 7 bases lining up with TRBD1. Looked up from germline, CDR1 is KGHSH and CDR2 is LQKENI. The CDR3 totals 13 residues. The V gene end was trimmed by 5 bases and the J gene end by 7 bases; junction bases not matched to a gene: 7. The CDR3 DNA sequence: TGTGCCAGCTCAGTCGGGACAGACGGTGGCTACACCTTC. As protein: CASSVGTDGGYTF.

This clonotype was seen repeatedly, ten times or more. The chain uses TRBV7-2 and TRBJ2-1, with a possible D match to TRBD1 (6 bases). This CDR3 comprises 17 residues. CDR1 and CDR2 from the germline V gene are SGHTA and FQGNSA. V lost 6 bases, J lost 2 bases, and 20 bases lay in between. The CDR3 is CASRPPQGFGTYNEQFF. The DNA for the CDR3 is TGTGCCAGCAGGCCACCCCAGGGGTTCGGTACCTACAATGAGCAGTTCTTC.

With regard to this clonotype: A much larger clone differs by one base, so this may be a read error. This chain uses TRBV6-5 with TRBJ2-4, with D possibly called TRBD1 or TRBD2 (5 bases each). CDR1 and CDR2 (germline): MNHEY, SVGAGI. The CDR3 is 14 residues long. The DNA of the CDR3 is TGTGCCAGCAGTTCTCTCCGGGGCCTAAACATGCAGTACTTC. It yields the protein CASSSLRGLNMQYF.

With respect to this clonotype: The junction does not match germline at one end; this may be a read error. The rearrangement links TRBV29-1 to TRBJ1-1, with D possibly being TRBD1 (6 bases). The CDR3 runs to 13 residues. CDR1 is SQVTM and CDR2 is ANQGSEA in the germline V gene. The CDR3 bases are TGCAGCGTTGAGCCGGACAGTCACACTGAAGGTTTCTTT. Protein sequence: CSVEPDSHTEGFF.